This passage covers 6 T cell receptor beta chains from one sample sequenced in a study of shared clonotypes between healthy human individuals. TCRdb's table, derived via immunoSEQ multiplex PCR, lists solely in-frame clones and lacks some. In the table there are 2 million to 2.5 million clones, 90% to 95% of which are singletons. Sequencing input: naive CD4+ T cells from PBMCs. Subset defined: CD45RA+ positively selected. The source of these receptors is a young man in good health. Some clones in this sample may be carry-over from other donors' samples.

This CDR3 reads CASQGQGLVSGELFF. CDR3 coding DNA: TGTGCCAGCCAAGGACAGGGTCTCGTTTCCGGGGAGCTGTTTTTT. The chain is built from TRBV28 and TRBJ2-2; 8 bases agree with TRBD1. The V segment lost 8 bases and the J segment 6 bases; nucleotides outside the gene matches: 11. Germline V gives CDR1 MDHEN, CDR2 SYDVKM. The CDR3 sequence is 15 residues long.

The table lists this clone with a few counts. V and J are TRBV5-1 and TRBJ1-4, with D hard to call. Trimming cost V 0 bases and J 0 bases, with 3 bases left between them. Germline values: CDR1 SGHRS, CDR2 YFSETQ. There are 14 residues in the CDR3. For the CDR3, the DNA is TGCGCCAGCAGCTTGGCGGCAACTAATGAAAAACTGTTTTTT. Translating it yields CASSLAATNEKLFF.

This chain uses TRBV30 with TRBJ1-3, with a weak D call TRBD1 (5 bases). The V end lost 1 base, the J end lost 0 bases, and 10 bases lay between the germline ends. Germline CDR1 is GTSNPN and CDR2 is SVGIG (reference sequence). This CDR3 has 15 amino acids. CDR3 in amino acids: CAWSDETASGNTIYF. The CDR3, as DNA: TGTGCCTGGAGTGATGAGACAGCCTCTGGAAACACCATATATTTT.

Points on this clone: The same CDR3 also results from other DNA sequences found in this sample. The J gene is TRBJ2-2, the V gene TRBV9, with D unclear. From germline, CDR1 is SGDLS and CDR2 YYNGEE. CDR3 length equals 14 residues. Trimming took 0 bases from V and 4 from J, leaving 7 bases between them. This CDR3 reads CASSVGWGTGELFF. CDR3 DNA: TGTGCCAGCAGCGTAGGATGGGGCACCGGGGAGCTGTTTTTT. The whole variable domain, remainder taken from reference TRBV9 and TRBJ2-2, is DSGVTQTPKHLITATGQRVTLRCSPRSGDLSVYWYQQSLDQGLQFLIQYYNGEERAKGNILERFSAQQFPDLHSELNLSSLELGDSALYFCASSVGWGTGELFFGEGSRLTVL.

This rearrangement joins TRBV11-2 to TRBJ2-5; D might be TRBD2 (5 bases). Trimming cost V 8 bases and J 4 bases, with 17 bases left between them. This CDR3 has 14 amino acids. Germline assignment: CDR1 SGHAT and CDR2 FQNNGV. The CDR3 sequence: CASGRARVGETQYF. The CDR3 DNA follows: TGTGCCAGCGGCCGCGCGCGGGTGGGAGAGACCCAGTACTTC. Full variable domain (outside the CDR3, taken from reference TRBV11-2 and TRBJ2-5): EAGVAQSPRYKIIEKRQSVAFWCNPISGHATLYWYQQILGQGPKLLIQFQNNGVVDDSQLPKDRFSAERLKGVDSTLKIQPAKLEDSAVYLCASGRARVGETQYFGPGTRLLVL.

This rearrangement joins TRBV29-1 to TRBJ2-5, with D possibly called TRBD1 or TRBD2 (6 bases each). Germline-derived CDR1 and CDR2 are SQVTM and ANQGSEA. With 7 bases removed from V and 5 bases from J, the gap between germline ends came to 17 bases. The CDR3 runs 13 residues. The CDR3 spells CSADGGPRETQYF. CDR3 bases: TGCAGCGCCGACGGGGGCCCTCGGGAGACCCAGTACTTC.